The sequence of this T cell receptor beta chain was determined in a study of cytomegalovirus exposure and HLA in healthy donors. The repertoire was sequenced with immunoSEQ multiplex PCR; TCRdb's copy has only in-frame clones and lacks some. The table has around 74,000 clones, approximately 86% seen once; the top ten hold about 3%. CDR1 and CDR2 from the germline V gene are LNHDA and SQIVND (reference sequence). The CDR3 has 16 residues. V lost 5 bases, J lost 5 bases, and 8 bases stayed unmatched. V usage is TRBV19 and J usage is TRBJ2-2, with TRBD2 matching 10 bases. The sequencing input was PBMCs. The TCR was taken from a man younger than 40 in good health and CMV-seronegative. CDR3 sequence: CASSQSGTSATGELFF. The CDR3 DNA follows: TGTGCCAGTAGTCAATCCGGGACTAGCGCGACCGGGGAGCTGTTTTTT.